This T cell receptor beta chain appears in the sequencing data of a study of T cell changes during pregnancy in multiple sclerosis (dated by TCRdb to between 2018 and 2021). In terms of the full investigation: Changes in the T cell repertoire over the course of pregnancy were examined in this study in women with multiple sclerosis.

The library came from the immunoSEQ multiplex PCR assay. The clones in this table, taken by TCRdb from immuneACCESS, are in-frame only. Not every clone is retained; where verified, under half of the shortfall comes from an unresolved V gene, and the cause of the rest is unknown. This sample holds approximately 60,000 clones; around 93% were observed only once. The ten largest clones add up to about 3.7% of the sample. As concerns this clone: Which antigen it targets is not known. Base quality data are lacking; no much larger clone is found one base away.

The material was peripheral blood, obtained after pregnancy. The receptor comes from a female donor in good health, enrolled as a control in a pregnancy study.

The DNA is as follows: TGTGCCAGCAGCTTGGTGTCATCTGGGGCCAACGTCCTGACTTTC. Translated, it reads CASSLVSSGANVLTF. The rearrangement combines TRBV5-4 with TRBJ2-6; no D gene is confidently identified. The germline V gene (reference sequence) gives CDR1 as SGHNT and CDR2 as YYREEE. V and J lose 0 bases and 1 base, and a span of 5 bases separates them. The CDR3 spans 15 residues, from the cysteine through the phenylalanine. Only the CDR3 DNA is retained, 45 bases long and in frame from the first base. Extended through the reference TRBV5-4 and TRBJ2-6 proteins, this CDR3 yields the full variable domain: ETGVTQSPTHLIKTRGQQVTLRCSSQSGHNTVSWYQQALGQGPQFIFQYYREEENGRGNFPPRFSGLQFPNYSSELNVNALELDDSALYLCASSLVSSGANVLTFGAGSRLTVL.